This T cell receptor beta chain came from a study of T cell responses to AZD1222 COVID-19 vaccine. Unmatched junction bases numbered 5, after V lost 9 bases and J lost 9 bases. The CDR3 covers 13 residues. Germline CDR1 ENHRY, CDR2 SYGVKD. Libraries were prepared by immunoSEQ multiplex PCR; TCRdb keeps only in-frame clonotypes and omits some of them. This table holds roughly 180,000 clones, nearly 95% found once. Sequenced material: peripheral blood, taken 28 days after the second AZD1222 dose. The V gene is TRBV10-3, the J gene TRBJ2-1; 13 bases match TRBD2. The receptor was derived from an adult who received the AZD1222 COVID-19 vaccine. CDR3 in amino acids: CAIGLAGEFEQFF. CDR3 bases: TGTGCCATAGGACTAGCGGGAGAGTTTGAGCAGTTCTTC.